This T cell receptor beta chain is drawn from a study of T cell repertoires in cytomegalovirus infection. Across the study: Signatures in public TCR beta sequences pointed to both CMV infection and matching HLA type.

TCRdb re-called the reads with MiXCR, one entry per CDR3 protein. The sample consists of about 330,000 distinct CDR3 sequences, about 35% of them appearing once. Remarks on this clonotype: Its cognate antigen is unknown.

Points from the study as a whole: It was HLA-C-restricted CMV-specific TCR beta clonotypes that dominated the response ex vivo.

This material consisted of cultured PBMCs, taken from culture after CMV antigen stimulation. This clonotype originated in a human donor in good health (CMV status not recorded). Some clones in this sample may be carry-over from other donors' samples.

The DNA for the CDR3 is TGTGCCAGCAGTTTAACGCTAGGACAGGGGGTTCAGCCCCAGCATTTT. Amino acids: CASSLTLGQGVQPQHF. The genes are TRBV27 and TRBJ1-5; 10 nucleotides align to TRBD1. V lost 2 bases, J lost 6 bases, and 7 bases stayed unmatched. CDR3 length: 16 residues. Germline V gene lookup returns CDR1 MNHEY and CDR2 SMNVEV (reference sequence).